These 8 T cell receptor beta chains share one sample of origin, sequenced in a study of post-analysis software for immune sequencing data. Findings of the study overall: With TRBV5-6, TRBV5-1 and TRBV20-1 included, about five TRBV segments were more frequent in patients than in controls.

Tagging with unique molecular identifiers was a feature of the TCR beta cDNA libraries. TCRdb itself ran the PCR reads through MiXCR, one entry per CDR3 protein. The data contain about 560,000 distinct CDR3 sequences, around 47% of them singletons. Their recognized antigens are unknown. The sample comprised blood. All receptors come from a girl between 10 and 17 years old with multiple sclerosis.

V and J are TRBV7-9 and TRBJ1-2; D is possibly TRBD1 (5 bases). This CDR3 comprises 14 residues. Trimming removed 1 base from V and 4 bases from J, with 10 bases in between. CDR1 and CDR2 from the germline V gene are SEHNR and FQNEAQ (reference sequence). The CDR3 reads CASSLGGVSYGYTF. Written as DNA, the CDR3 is TGTGCCAGCAGCTTAGGAGGGGTCAGCTATGGCTACACCTTC. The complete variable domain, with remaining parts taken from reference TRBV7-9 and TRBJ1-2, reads DTGVSQNPRHKITKRGQNVTFRCDPISEHNRLYWYRQTLGQGPEFLTYFQNEAQLEKSRLLSDRFSAERPKGSFSTLEIQRTEQGDSAMYLCASSLGGVSYGYTFGSGTRLTVV.

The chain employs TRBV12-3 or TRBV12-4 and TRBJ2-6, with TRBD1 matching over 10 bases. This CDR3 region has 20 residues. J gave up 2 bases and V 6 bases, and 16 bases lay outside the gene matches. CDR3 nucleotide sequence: TGTGCCAGCAGGGACAAAGGACAGGGGGTGGTATCTGCTGGGGCCAACGTCCTGACTTTC. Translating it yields CASRDKGQGVVSAGANVLTF.

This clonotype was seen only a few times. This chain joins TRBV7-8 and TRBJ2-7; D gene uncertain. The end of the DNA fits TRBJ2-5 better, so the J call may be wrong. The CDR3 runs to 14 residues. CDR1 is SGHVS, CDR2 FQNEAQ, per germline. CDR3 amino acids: CASSNNGESETQYF. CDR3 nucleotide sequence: TGTGCCAGCAGTAATAATGGAGAATCGGAGACCCAGTACTTC.

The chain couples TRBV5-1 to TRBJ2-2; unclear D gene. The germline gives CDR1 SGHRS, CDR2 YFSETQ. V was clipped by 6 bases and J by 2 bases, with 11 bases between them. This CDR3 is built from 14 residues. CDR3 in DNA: TGCGCCAGCAACTCTCCCACCAACACCGGGGAGCTGTTTTTT. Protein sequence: CASNSPTNTGELFF. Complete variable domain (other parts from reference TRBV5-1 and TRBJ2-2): KAGVTQTPRYLIKTRGQQVTLSCSPISGHRSVSWYQQTPGQGLQFLFEYFSETQRNKGNFPGRFSGRQFSNSRSEMNVSTLELGDSALYLCASNSPTNTGELFFGEGSRLTVL.

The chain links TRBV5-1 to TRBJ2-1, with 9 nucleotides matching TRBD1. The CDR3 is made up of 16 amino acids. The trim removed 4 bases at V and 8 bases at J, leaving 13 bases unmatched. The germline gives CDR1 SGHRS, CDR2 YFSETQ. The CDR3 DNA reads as TGCGCCAGCAGCGGAAAACCGGGACAGGGATACGATGAGCAGTTCTTC. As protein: CASSGKPGQGYDEQFF.

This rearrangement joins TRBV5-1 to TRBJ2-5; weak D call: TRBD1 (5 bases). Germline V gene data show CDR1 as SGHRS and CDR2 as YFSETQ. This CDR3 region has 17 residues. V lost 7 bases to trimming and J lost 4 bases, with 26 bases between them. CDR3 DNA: TGCGCCAGCTCCCCCGAAATCCAAGGGGCAGGGTTAGAGACCCAGTACTTC. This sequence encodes CASSPEIQGAGLETQYF. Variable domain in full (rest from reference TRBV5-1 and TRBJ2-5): KAGVTQTPRYLIKTRGQQVTLSCSPISGHRSVSWYQQTPGQGLQFLFEYFSETQRNKGNFPGRFSGRQFSNSRSEMNVSTLELGDSALYLCASSPEIQGAGLETQYFGPGTRLLVL.

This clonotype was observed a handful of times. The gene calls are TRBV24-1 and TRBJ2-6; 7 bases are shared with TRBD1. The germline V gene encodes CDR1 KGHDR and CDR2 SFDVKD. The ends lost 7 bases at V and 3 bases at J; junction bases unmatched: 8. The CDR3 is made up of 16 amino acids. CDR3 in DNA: TGTGCCACCAGCCCGGGACAGACAGATGGGGCCAACGTCCTGACTTTC. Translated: CATSPGQTDGANVLTF.

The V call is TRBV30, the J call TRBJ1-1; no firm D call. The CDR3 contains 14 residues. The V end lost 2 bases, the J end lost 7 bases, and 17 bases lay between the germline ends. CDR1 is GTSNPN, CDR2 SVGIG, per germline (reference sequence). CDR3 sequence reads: CAWSYMREIVEAFF. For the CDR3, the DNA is TGTGCCTGGAGTTACATGAGAGAAATCGTTGAAGCTTTCTTT.